What follows is one T cell receptor beta chain and its context. The sample carries other DNA sequences with the same CDR3. Under the authors' procedure: Reference gene primers were amplified, and this amplification served to estimate nucleated cell counts. Measured with immunoSEQ multiplex PCR; TCRdb has only the in-frame clones, and not every one. From that table come the V and J calls and clone size; the DNA was used to work out D and trimming. The top ten clones hold about a fifth of a sample with roughly 63,000 clones, about nine tenths of them seen once. These data belong to a study of blood T cell repertoires in COVID-19. For the study at large: COVID-19 samples collected from the United States, Italy and Spain covered acute and convalescent phases. T cells, B-cell-depleted T cells, or PBMCs provided the cDNA or gDNA that served as material.

The CDR3 contains 11 residues. V dropped 6 bases and J dropped 3 bases, with 9 bases sitting between them. The germline gives CDR1 DFQATT, CDR2 SNEGSKA (reference sequence). The gene calls are TRBV20-1 and TRBJ2-7; TRBD1 is a possible D gene (6 bases). Sequencing was done on a sample of peripheral blood. The clonotype was recovered from a woman aged 45-65 years with active or convalescent COVID-19. CDR3 sequence (DNA): TGCAGTGCCCCACAGGGCTACGAGCAGTACTTC. Protein product: CSAPQGYEQYF.